This note documents a single TCR beta chain sequence. The sample comes from a study of blood T cell repertoires in COVID-19. Germline CDR1 is SGHTA and CDR2 is FQGNSA. Trimming left V 7 bases short and J 0 bases short, with 19 bases between. This CDR3 has 17 residues. The assay was immunoSEQ multiplex PCR, and TCRdb's table has in-frame clones only and misses some. The table shows 150,000 to 200,000 clones, with approximately 85% occurring only once. The J gene is TRBJ2-1, the V gene TRBV7-2; weak D call: TRBD2 (6 bases). The source material was peripheral blood. The TCR was taken from a human donor with active or convalescent COVID-19. The donor label of this sample is uncertain. CDR3 coding DNA: TGTGCCAGCACCCCAACACCTGACGGGAGCTCCTACAATGAGCAGTTCTTC. As protein: CASTPTPDGSSYNEQFF.